Below, one T cell receptor beta chain is given with its context. In the authors' workflow: Amplification from reference gene primers served as the basis for estimated nucleated cell counts. The repertoire was sequenced with immunoSEQ multiplex PCR; TCRdb's copy has only in-frame clones and lacks some. The DNA gave D and trimming, while V, J and clone size come from that table. In the table there are about 110,000 clones, over 75% of which are singletons. The J segment lost 3 bases and the V segment lost 4 bases, leaving 7 bases of the junction unmatched. CDR3 size: 14 residues. CDR1 is SGHDT, CDR2 YYEEEE, per germline. The data are from a study of blood T cell repertoires in COVID-19. Study-wide background: Sources were T cells, B-cell-depleted T cells, or PBMCs; the material itself was cDNA or gDNA.

The sequence derives from a woman aged 45-59 years with acute or convalescent COVID-19. The sequencing sample was made of peripheral blood. The rearrangement uses TRBV5-6 and TRBJ2-7, with 7 bases fitting TRBD1. The CDR3, as DNA: TGTGCCAGCAGCCGACAGGGAACCCTCTACGAGCAGTACTTC. It specifies CASSRQGTLYEQYF.